These 8 T cell receptor beta chains were sequenced from one sample in a study of identical twins. TCRdb re-analysed the 5' RACE reads in MiXCR, keeping a single row per CDR3 protein. The sample includes about 690,000 distinct CDR3 sequences, 5.5% to 6.5% of them seen just once. The specimen sequenced was naive T cells sorted from blood. The receptor source for this set is a man in his late teens or twenties in good health.

This clonotype was detected ten times or more. The chain is built from TRBV12-3 or TRBV12-4 and TRBJ1-4; TRBD1 is a possible D gene (5 bases). V was shortened by 5 bases and J by 12 bases, with 13 bases between the two germline ends. This CDR3 has 12 amino acids. CDR3 coding DNA: TGTGCCAGCAGTCCTACACAGGCCCAACTGTTTTTT. Translation: CASSPTQAQLFF.

This clonotype showed up many times. V gene TRBV5-6 combines with J gene TRBJ2-1; the D gene is possibly TRBD1 (6 bases). Trimming left V 4 bases short and J 5 bases short, with 13 bases between. Germline CDR1 and CDR2: SGHDT and YYEEEE. This CDR3 contains 14 residues. Written as DNA, the CDR3 is TGTGCCAGCAGCGCTGGACAGATCAACAATGAGCAGTTCTTC. It is translated as CASSAGQINNEQFF. Together with reference TRBV5-6 and TRBJ2-1, the CDR3 gives the full variable domain: DAGVTQSPTHLIKTRGQQVTLRCSPKSGHDTVSWYQQALGQGPQFIFQYYEEEERQRGNFPDRFSGHQFPNYSSELNVNALLLGDSALYLCASSAGQINNEQFFGPGTRLTVL.

Notes on this clonotype: One junction end does not reproduce the germline sequence, and a read error may be involved. J is TRBJ2-1 and V is TRBV5-1, with 7 bases fitting TRBD2. CDR3 length: 15 amino acids. Germline V gene sequence: CDR1 SGHRS, CDR2 YFSETQ. CDR3 amino acids: CASSHRQLADNKQFF. The CDR3 bases are TGCGCCAGCAGCCACCGTCAGCTAGCGGACAATAAGCAGTTCTTC.

The gene calls are TRBV7-8 and TRBJ1-5; D is perhaps TRBD1 (6 bases). This CDR3 comprises 16 residues. Germline CDR1 is SGHVS and CDR2 is FQNEAQ. The ends were cut back, 7 bases at V and 6 bases at J, with 22 bases in the middle. CDR3 region: CASTITGGGAGQPQHF. The CDR3 nucleotides are TGTGCCAGCACCATAACCGGGGGGGGCGCGGGTCAGCCCCAGCATTTT.

This CDR3 reads CASSSPGLAGGRYEQYF. DNA of the CDR3: TGTGCCAGCAGCTCCCCCGGACTAGCGGGAGGAAGGTACGAGCAGTACTTC. V and J are TRBV5-6 and TRBJ2-7, with 14 bases identical to TRBD2. The CDR3 has 17 residues. V gave up 3 bases and J gave up 4 bases; unmatched junction bases: 9. The germline gives CDR1 SGHDT, CDR2 YYEEEE.

This clonotype was seen repeatedly, ten times or more. The chain is built from TRBV11-2 and TRBJ1-2; D remains unclear. V was cut by 7 bases and J by 3 bases, with 12 bases left in between. The CDR3 runs to 13 residues. The V gene's germline CDR1 is SGHAT and CDR2 FQNNGV. CDR3 sequence: CASNGRWYYGYTF. CDR3 nucleotides: TGTGCCAGCAACGGGCGGTGGTACTATGGCTACACCTTC.

The chain has TRBV15 and TRBJ1-4, with no clear D. The CDR3 extends over 13 amino acids. Deletions cut 1 base from V and 7 bases from J, with 7 bases between. Germline CDR1 and CDR2: LNHNV and YYDKDF (reference sequence). The CDR3: CATSRAVGEKLFF. The CDR3, as DNA: TGTGCCACCAGCAGAGCCGTGGGTGAAAAACTGTTTTTT.

V is TRBV7-9 and J is TRBJ2-4, with D hard to call. Germline lookup yields CDR1 SEHNR and CDR2 FQNEAQ (reference sequence). This CDR3 region has 14 residues. V shed 3 bases and J shed 8 bases, with 14 bases lying between them. In DNA, the CDR3 is TGTGCCAGCAGCTTGGGCAGGAAAGGATACATTCAGTACTTC. It codes for CASSLGRKGYIQYF.